Each of the 27 T cell receptor beta chains below was sequenced from the same sample in a study of shared clonotypes between healthy human individuals. TCRdb's table, derived via immunoSEQ multiplex PCR, lists solely in-frame clones and lacks some. The sample lists around 1.1 million clones; 75% to 85% were seen once. Input material: memory CD4+ T cells from PBMCs. The subset was: CD45RA-negative fraction. Source of these receptors: a man younger than 35 in good health. Some clones in this sample may be carry-over from other donors' samples.

The CDR3 here is CASGSRDTQYF. As DNA, the CDR3 is TGTGCTAGTGGGTCGAGGGATACGCAGTATTTT. The chain recombines TRBV12-5 with TRBJ2-3; no clear D. Trimming stripped 6 bases from V and 6 bases from J, with 7 bases between. This CDR3 is 11 amino acids long. Germline-derived CDR1 and CDR2 are LGHNT and FRNRAP.

The chain couples TRBV4-1 to TRBJ2-1; 9 bases fit TRBD2. Germline trimming cut 1 base from V and 7 bases from J; bases unmatched to any gene: 5. Germline-derived CDR1 and CDR2 are MGHRA and YSYEKL. The CDR3 is 15 amino acids. DNA for the CDR3: TGCGCCAGCAGCCAAGCTAGCGGGGCGTCTAATGAGCAGTTCTTC. Its protein product is CASSQASGASNEQFF.

This clone was observed a single time. This chain connects TRBV5-4 to TRBJ1-2; the match to TRBD1 covers 8 bases. The junction had 9 bases not matched to a gene; V was cut back by 3 bases and J by 8 bases. The CDR3 consists of 14 residues. Germline V gene lookup returns CDR1 SGHNT and CDR2 YYREEE (reference sequence). The CDR3 protein is CASSSGQGLRGYTF. CDR3 DNA sequence: TGTGCCAGCAGCTCAGGACAGGGCCTCCGGGGCTACACCTTC.

The rearrangement joins TRBV5-1 to TRBJ2-2; D is uncertain. There are 14 residues in the CDR3. Looked up from germline, CDR1 is SGHRS and CDR2 is YFSETQ. V was clipped by 1 base and J by 0 bases, with 4 bases between them. DNA of the CDR3: TGCGCCAGCAGCTTGTTGCCGAACACCGGGGAGCTGTTTTTT. It yields the protein CASSLLPNTGELFF.

The rearrangement uses TRBV11-2 and TRBJ2-1; D may be TRBD1 (6 bases). V dropped 4 bases and J dropped 7 bases, with 17 bases sitting between them. This CDR3 comprises 15 residues. The germline V gene encodes CDR1 SGHAT and CDR2 FQNNGV. The CDR3: CASSSRNLDRNEQFF. The CDR3 DNA reads TGTGCCAGCAGCTCACGAAACCTAGACAGGAATGAGCAGTTCTTC.

The gene calls are TRBV6-6 and TRBJ1-5; D remains ambiguous. V lost 5 bases, J lost 2 bases, and 7 bases lay in between. This CDR3 contains 13 residues. CDR1 MNHNY and CDR2 SVGAGI come from the germline V gene (reference sequence). The DNA of the CDR3 is TGTGCCAGCAGTAGCAATGGCAATCAGCCCCAGCATTTT. Protein sequence: CASSSNGNQPQHF.

This chain links TRBV10-3 with TRBJ2-7; 11 nucleotides agree with TRBD2. This CDR3 is built from 15 residues. Germline CDR1 and CDR2: ENHRY and SYGVKD. Unmatched junction bases numbered 3, after V lost 3 bases and J lost 2 bases. The CDR3 region is CAISDRGLAAYEQYF. The CDR3, as DNA: TGTGCCATCAGTGATAGGGGACTAGCGGCCTACGAGCAGTACTTC.

V usage is TRBV15 and J usage is TRBJ2-1; TRBD2 matches 11 bases. Germline CDR1 LNHNV, CDR2 YYDKDF (reference sequence). J lost 12 bases, V lost 0 bases, and 7 bases had no gene match. This CDR3 is 15 amino acids long. CDR3 region: CATSRDSGGDLVQFF. The CDR3 DNA reads TGTGCCACCAGCAGAGATAGCGGGGGGGACCTCGTGCAGTTCTTC.

This clone was recorded only once. The rearrangement joins TRBV7-9 to TRBJ2-7; a weak D match, TRBD2 (5 bases). The germline V gene has CDR1 SEHNR and CDR2 FQNEAQ (reference sequence). There are 12 residues in the CDR3. Trimming took 7 bases from V and 5 from J, leaving 12 bases between them. CDR3: CASTSGWDEQYF. The DNA of the CDR3 is TGTGCCAGCACTTCGGGGTGGGACGAGCAGTACTTC.

This clone was seen more than once but under ten times. This rearrangement joins TRBV4-2 to TRBJ2-3, with 12 bases lining up with TRBD2. V shed 0 bases, J shed 4 bases, and the junction held 8 bases outside the gene matches. CDR1 and CDR2 from the germline V gene are LGHNA and YNFKEQ. The CDR3 extends over 18 amino acids. CDR3 in DNA: TGTGCCAGCAGCCAAGATAAAACTAGCGGGAGGCGGCCAGATACGCAGTATTTT. This sequence encodes CASSQDKTSGRRPDTQYF.

On this clone itself: Other DNA sequences within the sample encode an identical CDR3. The chain is built from TRBV4-2 and TRBJ2-5, with TRBD1 matching 9 bases. The CDR3 extends over 14 amino acids. Germline V gives CDR1 LGHNA, CDR2 YNFKEQ. J lost 3 bases, V lost 3 bases, and 2 bases had no gene match. The CDR3 nucleotides read TGTGCCAGCAGCCAGGGACAGGGTAAAGAGACCCAGTACTTC. Translating gives CASSQGQGKETQYF.

As regards this clone: A much larger clone sits a single nucleotide away, making a read error possible. Lacking the conserved final phenylalanine or tryptophan, this CDR3 likely reflects a read error. This rearrangement joins TRBV19 to TRBJ1-1; 10 bases agree with TRBD1. V lost 7 bases, J lost 4 bases, and 9 bases stayed unmatched. The CDR3 sequence is 15 residues long. The germline gives CDR1 LNHDA, CDR2 SQIVND (reference sequence). This CDR3 reads CASTWDRGVGTEAFL. CDR3 DNA: TGTGCCAGTACGTGGGACAGGGGAGTAGGCACTGAAGCTTTCCTT.

This clone was observed a single time. The V and J genes are TRBV20-1 and TRBJ2-5; D is ambiguous. Trimming stripped 6 bases from V and 6 bases from J, with 5 bases between. Germline V gene lookup returns CDR1 DFQATT and CDR2 SNEGSKA (reference sequence). The CDR3 runs to 9 residues. The CDR3 loop is CSAAKTQYF. CDR3 bases: TGCAGTGCCGCAAAGACCCAGTACTTC.

This chain joins TRBV12-2 and TRBJ2-3; TRBD2 is the table's D call and was not checked against the DNA. TRBV12-2 is designated a pseudogene. This CDR3 has 24 amino acids. Written as DNA, the CDR3 is TGTGCAAGTCGCTTCCTAGTAGAAAAGCAACTAGCGGGAGGGAGAGAGTCCGGCACAGATACGCAGTATTTT. Encoded protein: CASRFLVEKQLAGGRESGTDTQYF.

This clone was seen only once. The chain links TRBV7-9 to TRBJ1-2, with a weak D call TRBD1 (6 bases). Trimming took off 10 bases at V and 2 bases at J, with 11 bases between the two ends. Germline V gene lookup returns CDR1 SEHNR and CDR2 FQNEAQ (reference sequence). CDR3 size: 12 residues. CDR3 protein: CAIQGGNYGYTF. The DNA for the CDR3 is TGTGCCATCCAAGGGGGGAACTATGGCTACACCTTC.

The CDR3 region is CASSQGTSGNQKQYF. The CDR3 region has the DNA TGCGCCAGCAGCCAAGGGACTAGCGGGAATCAAAAGCAGTACTTC. The chain employs TRBV4-3 and TRBJ2-7, with 12 bases that match TRBD2. The germline gives CDR1 LGHNA, CDR2 YSLEER. The V segment lost 1 base and the J segment 8 bases; nucleotides outside the gene matches: 6. This CDR3 is built from 15 residues.

V gene TRBV27 combines with J gene TRBJ2-5; 9 nucleotides line up with TRBD1. The ends lost 6 bases at V and 7 bases at J; junction bases unmatched: 9. This CDR3 is built from 14 residues. CDR1 and CDR2 from the germline V gene are MNHEY and SMNVEV (reference sequence). CDR3 in amino acids: CASRFGQGIGTQYF. Written as DNA, the CDR3 is TGTGCCAGCAGATTCGGACAGGGGATCGGGACCCAGTACTTC.

V gene TRBV6-5 combines with J gene TRBJ2-5; D is unresolved. CDR3 length: 11 residues. Germline V gives CDR1 MNHEY, CDR2 SVGAGI. V was pared by 9 bases and J by 5 bases, with 10 bases between. CDR3 DNA sequence: TGTGCCAGTCAGAAGAGGGAGACCCAGTACTTC. Residues: CASQKRETQYF.

This clone was found a few times. The chain combines TRBV5-6 with TRBJ1-5, with TRBD1 matching over 10 bases. This CDR3 has 16 residues. V gave up 4 bases and J gave up 6 bases; unmatched junction bases: 10. The germline gives CDR1 SGHDT, CDR2 YYEEEE. The CDR3 sequence: CASSILRDRGGQPQHF. CDR3 in DNA: TGTGCCAGCAGCATCCTAAGGGACAGGGGCGGTCAGCCCCAGCATTTT.

This CDR3 reads CASSLGLAGPFYNEQFF. CDR3 sequence (DNA): TGTGCCAGCAGCTTAGGACTAGCGGGACCCTTCTACAATGAGCAGTTCTTC. The V call is TRBV11-2, the J call TRBJ2-1, with 11 bases lining up with TRBD2. Losses at the gene ends were 1 base for V and 3 bases for J; bases not matched to a gene: 5. Germline V gene data show CDR1 as SGHAT and CDR2 as FQNNGV. There are 17 residues in the CDR3.

This clone was picked up one time. The V gene is TRBV28, the J gene TRBJ1-5, with TRBD1 matching 7 bases. Germline V lookup: CDR1 MDHEN, CDR2 SYDVKM. The V and J ends lost 3 bases and 4 bases, in that order; junction bases with no gene match: 6. The CDR3 sequence is 15 residues long. The CDR3 protein is CASSFRDRPNQPQHF. The CDR3 DNA sequence: TGTGCCAGCAGTTTCCGGGACAGACCAAATCAGCCCCAGCATTTT.

There are a few counts of this clone. Other DNA sequences of this sample code for an identical CDR3. The chain joins TRBV21-1 to TRBJ2-7; the table's D call, TRBD2, was not checked against the DNA. TRBV21-1 is listed as a pseudogene. The CDR3 extends over 12 amino acids. CDR3 sequence: CASSKGTYEQYF. CDR3 sequence (DNA): TGTGCCAGCAGCAAAGGGACTTACGAGCAGTACTTC.

The chain recombines TRBV11-2 with TRBJ1-1; D not resolved. Germline V gene sequence: CDR1 SGHAT, CDR2 FQNNGV. The V end lost 8 bases, the J end lost 0 bases, and 7 bases lay between the germline ends. The CDR3 totals 12 residues. In nucleotides, the CDR3 is TGTGCCAGCGCACTTATGAACACTGAAGCTTTCTTT. Its protein is CASALMNTEAFF.

This clone was seen only a few times. This rearrangement joins TRBV7-3 to TRBJ2-2; D unclear. Trimming shortened V by 2 bases and J by 1 base, and 5 bases separated the two germline ends. The germline V gene has CDR1 SGHTA and CDR2 FQGTGA. The CDR3 is made up of 14 amino acids. In DNA, the CDR3 is TGTGCCAGCAGCTTACAGTTGAACACCGGGGAGCTGTTTTTT. It yields the protein CASSLQLNTGELFF.

The chain couples TRBV30 to TRBJ1-2; no definite D call. From germline, CDR1 is GTSNPN and CDR2 SVGIG (reference sequence). CDR3 length: 15 amino acids. Trimming removed 0 bases at V and 6 bases at J, with 17 bases between. The CDR3: CAWSVSRGTLHGYTF. The DNA for the CDR3 is TGTGCCTGGAGTGTATCGCGGGGAACCCTTCATGGCTACACCTTC.

J is TRBJ2-5 and V is TRBV7-2; TRBD1 aligns across 12 bases. J was trimmed by 4 bases and V by 4 bases; bases with no gene match: 4. The CDR3 runs 15 residues. Germline V gene lookup returns CDR1 SGHTA and CDR2 FQGNSA. CDR3 protein: CASSWGQGAGETQYF. CDR3 nucleotides: TGTGCCAGCAGCTGGGGACAGGGGGCGGGAGAGACCCAGTACTTC.

The genes are TRBV5-8 and TRBJ2-3; D not resolved. Germline V CDR1 and CDR2: SGHTS, YDEGEE. This CDR3 contains 15 residues. Trimming left V 2 bases short and J 1 base short, with 11 bases between. Here the CDR3 reads CASSFNPAGTDTQYF. The CDR3 coding sequence is TGTGCCAGCAGCTTTAACCCCGCAGGCACAGATACGCAGTATTTT. The whole variable domain, filled in from reference TRBV5-8 and TRBJ2-3, reads EAGVTQSPTHLIKTRGQQATLRCSPISGHTSVYWYQQALGLGLQFLLWYDEGEERNRGNFPPRFSGRQFPNYSSELNVNALELEDSALYLCASSFNPAGTDTQYFGPGTRLTVL.